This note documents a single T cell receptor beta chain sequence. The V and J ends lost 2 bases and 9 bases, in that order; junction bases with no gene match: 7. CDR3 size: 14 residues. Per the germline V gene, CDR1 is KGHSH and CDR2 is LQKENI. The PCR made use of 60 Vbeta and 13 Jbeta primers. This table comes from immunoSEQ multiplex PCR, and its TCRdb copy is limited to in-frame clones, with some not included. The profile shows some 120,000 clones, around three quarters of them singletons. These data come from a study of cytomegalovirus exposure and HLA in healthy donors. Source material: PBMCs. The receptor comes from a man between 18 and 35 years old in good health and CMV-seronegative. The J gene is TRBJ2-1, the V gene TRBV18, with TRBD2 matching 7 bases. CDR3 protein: CASSPAELAIEQFF. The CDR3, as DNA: TGTGCCAGCTCACCAGCCGAACTAGCGATTGAGCAGTTCTTC.